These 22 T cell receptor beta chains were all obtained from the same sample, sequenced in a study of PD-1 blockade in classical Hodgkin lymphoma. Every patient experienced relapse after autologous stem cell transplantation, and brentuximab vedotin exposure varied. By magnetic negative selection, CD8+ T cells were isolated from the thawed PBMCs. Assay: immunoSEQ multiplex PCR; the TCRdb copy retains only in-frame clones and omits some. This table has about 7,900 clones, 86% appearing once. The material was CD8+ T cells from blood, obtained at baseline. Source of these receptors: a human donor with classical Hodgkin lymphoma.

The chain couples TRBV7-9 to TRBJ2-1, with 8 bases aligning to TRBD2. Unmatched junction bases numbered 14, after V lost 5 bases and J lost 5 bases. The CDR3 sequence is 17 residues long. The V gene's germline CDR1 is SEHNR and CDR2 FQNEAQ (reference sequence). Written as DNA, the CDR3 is TGTGCCAGCAGCCCCAGAGGGAGCGGGAGTATGCACAATGAGCAGTTCTTC. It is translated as CASSPRGSGSMHNEQFF.

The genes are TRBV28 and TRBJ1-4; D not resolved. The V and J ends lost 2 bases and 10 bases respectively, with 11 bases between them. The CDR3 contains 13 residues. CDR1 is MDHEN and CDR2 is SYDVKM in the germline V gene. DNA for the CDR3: TGTGCCAGCAGTTTAGTCGGGGTTGGAAAACTGTTTTTT. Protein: CASSLVGVGKLFF.

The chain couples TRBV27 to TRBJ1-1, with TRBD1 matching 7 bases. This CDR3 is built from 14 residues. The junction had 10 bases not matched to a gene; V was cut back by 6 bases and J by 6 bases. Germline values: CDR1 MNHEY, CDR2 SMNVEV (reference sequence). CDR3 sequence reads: CASRARGGKSEAFF. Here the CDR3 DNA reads TGTGCCAGCAGGGCCAGGGGGGGCAAATCTGAAGCTTTCTTT.

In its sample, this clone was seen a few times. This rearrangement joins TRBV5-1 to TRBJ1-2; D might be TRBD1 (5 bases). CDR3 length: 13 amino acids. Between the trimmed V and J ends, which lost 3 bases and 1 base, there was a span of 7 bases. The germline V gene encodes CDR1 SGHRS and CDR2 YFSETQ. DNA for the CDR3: TGCGCCAGCAGCTCGACAGATAACTATGGCTACACCTTC. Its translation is CASSSTDNYGYTF.

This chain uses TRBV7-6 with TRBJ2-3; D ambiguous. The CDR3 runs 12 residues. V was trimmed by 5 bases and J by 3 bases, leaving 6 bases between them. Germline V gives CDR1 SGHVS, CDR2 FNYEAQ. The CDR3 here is CASSTLTDTQYF. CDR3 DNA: TGTGCCAGCAGCACTTTGACAGATACGCAGTATTTT. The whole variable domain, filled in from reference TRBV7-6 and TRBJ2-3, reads GAGVSQSPRYKVTKRGQDVALRCDPISGHVSLYWYRQALGQGPEFLTYFNYEAQQDKSGLPNDRFSAERPEGSISTLTIQRTEQRDSAMYRCASSTLTDTQYFGPGTRLTVL.

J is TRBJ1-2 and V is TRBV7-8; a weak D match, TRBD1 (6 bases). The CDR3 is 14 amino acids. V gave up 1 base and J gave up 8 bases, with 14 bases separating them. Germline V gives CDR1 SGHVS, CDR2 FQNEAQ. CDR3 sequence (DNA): TGTGCCAGCAGCTTAGATGGGGGCGCGAAAGGCTACACCTTC. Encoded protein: CASSLDGGAKGYTF.

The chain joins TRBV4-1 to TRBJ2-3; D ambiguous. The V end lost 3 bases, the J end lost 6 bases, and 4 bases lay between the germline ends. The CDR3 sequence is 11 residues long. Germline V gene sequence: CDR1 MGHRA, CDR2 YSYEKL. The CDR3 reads CASSHGDTQYF. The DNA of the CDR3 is TGCGCCAGCAGCCACGGGGATACGCAGTATTTT.

The CDR3 DNA sequence: TGTGCCAGCACCGGACAGGGGGCCTACGAGCAGTACTTC. It yields the protein CASTGQGAYEQYF. The chain has TRBV27 and TRBJ2-7, with 10 bases matching TRBD1. From germline, CDR1 is MNHEY and CDR2 SMNVEV (reference sequence). V was clipped by 7 bases and J by 2 bases; unmatched bases: 2. This CDR3 has 13 amino acids.

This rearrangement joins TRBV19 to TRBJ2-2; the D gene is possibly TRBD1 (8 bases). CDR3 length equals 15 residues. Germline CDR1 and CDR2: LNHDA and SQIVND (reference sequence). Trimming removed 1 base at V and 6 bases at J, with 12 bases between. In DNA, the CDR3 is TGTGCCAGTAGTATAGCACAGGGGGGGGCCGGGGAGCTGTTTTTT. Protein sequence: CASSIAQGGAGELFF.

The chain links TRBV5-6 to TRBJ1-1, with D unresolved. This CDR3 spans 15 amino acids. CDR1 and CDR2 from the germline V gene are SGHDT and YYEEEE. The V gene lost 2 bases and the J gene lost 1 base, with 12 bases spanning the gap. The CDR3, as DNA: TGTGCCAGCAGCTTCGAGGGCTGGGGGAACACTGAAGCTTTCTTT. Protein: CASSFEGWGNTEAFF.

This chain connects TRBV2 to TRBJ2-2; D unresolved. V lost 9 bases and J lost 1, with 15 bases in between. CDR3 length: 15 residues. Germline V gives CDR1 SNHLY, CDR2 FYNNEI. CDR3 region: CARDANPMNTGELFF. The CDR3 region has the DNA TGTGCCAGGGACGCCAACCCCATGAACACCGGGGAGCTGTTTTTT.

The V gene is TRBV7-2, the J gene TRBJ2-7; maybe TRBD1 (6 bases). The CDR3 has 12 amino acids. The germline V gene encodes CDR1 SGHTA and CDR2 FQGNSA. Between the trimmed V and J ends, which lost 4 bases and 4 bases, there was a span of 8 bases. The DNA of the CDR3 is TGTGCCAGCAGCTACACAGGGTACGAGCAGTACTTC. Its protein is CASSYTGYEQYF.

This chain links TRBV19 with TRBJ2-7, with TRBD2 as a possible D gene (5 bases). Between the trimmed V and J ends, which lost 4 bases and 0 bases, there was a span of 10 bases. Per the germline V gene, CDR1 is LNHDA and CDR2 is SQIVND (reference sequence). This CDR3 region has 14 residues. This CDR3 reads CASSTREYSYEQYF. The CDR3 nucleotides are TGTGCCAGTAGTACGAGGGAGTACTCCTACGAGCAGTACTTC.

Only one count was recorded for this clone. The CDR3 DNA is TGTGCCAGCGCCGCGGCCGCTACCTTACGCGAGCAGTACTTC. Amino acid sequence: CASAAAATLREQYF. The rearrangement joins TRBV27 to TRBJ2-7, with D unresolved. CDR1 is MNHEY, CDR2 SMNVEV, per germline (reference sequence). V was clipped by 8 bases and J by 6 bases, with 20 bases between them. CDR3 size: 14 residues.

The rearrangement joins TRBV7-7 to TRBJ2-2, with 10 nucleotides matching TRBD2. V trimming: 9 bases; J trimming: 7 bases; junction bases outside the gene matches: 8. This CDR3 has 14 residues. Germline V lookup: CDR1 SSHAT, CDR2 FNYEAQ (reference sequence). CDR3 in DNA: TGTGCCAGTCAAGCGGGAGGGCCTGTCGGGGAGCTGTTTTTT. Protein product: CASQAGGPVGELFF. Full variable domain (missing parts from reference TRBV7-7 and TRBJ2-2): GAGVSQSPRYKVTKRGQDVTLRCDPISSHATLYWYQQALGQGPEFLTYFNYEAQPDKSGLPSDRFSAERPEGSISTLTIQRTEQRDSAMYRCASQAGGPVGELFFGEGSRLTVL.

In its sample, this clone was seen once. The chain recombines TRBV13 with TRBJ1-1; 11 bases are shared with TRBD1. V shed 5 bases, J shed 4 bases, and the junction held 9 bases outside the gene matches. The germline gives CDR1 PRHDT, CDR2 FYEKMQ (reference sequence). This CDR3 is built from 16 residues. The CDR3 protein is CASSAEDRGRGTEAFF. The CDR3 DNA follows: TGTGCCAGCAGCGCCGAGGACAGGGGGCGCGGCACTGAAGCTTTCTTT.

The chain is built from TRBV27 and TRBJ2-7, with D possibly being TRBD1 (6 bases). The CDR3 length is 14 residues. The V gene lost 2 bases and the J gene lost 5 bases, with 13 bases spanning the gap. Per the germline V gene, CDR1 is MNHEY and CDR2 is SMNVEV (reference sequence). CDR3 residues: CASSLGIGGNEQYF. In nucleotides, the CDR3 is TGTGCCAGCAGTTTAGGTATAGGGGGTAACGAGCAGTACTTC.

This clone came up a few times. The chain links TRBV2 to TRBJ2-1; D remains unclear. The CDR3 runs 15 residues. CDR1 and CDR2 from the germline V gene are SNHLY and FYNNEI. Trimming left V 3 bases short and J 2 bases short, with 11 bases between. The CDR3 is CASSDGLVTYNEQFF. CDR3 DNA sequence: TGTGCCAGCAGTGATGGGCTAGTGACCTACAATGAGCAGTTCTTC.

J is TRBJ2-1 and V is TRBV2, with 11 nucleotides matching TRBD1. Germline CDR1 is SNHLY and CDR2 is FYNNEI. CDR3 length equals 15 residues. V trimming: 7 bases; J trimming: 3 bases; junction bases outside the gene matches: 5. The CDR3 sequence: CASTTGTGGYNEQFF. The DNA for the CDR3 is TGTGCCAGCACAACCGGGACAGGGGGCTACAATGAGCAGTTCTTC. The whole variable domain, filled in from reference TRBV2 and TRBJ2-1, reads EPEVTQTPSHQVTQMGQEVILRCVPISNHLYFYWYRQILGQKVEFLVSFYNNEISEKSEIFDDQFSVERPDGSNFTLKIRSTKLEDSAMYFCASTTGTGGYNEQFFGPGTRLTVL.

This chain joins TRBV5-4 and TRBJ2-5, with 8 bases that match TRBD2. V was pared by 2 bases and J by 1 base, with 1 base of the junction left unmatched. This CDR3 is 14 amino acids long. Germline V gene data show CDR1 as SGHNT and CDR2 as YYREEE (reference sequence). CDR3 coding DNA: TGTGCCAGCAGCTTAGGACTAGCCCAAGAGACCCAGTACTTC. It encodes CASSLGLAQETQYF. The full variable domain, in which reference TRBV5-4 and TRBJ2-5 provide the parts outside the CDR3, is ETGVTQSPTHLIKTRGQQVTLRCSSQSGHNTVSWYQQALGQGPQFIFQYYREEENGRGNFPPRFSGLQFPNYSSELNVNALELDDSALYLCASSLGLAQETQYFGPGTRLLVL.

CDR3 in amino acids: CASSLGGHYNEQFF. CDR3 in DNA: TGTGCCAGCAGCTTGGGGGGGCATTACAATGAGCAGTTCTTC. The gene calls are TRBV5-6 and TRBJ2-1; D perhaps matches TRBD1 (6 bases). V lost 0 bases and J 4 bases, leaving 8 bases between the germline ends. Germline-derived CDR1 and CDR2 are SGHDT and YYEEEE. This CDR3 is built from 14 residues.

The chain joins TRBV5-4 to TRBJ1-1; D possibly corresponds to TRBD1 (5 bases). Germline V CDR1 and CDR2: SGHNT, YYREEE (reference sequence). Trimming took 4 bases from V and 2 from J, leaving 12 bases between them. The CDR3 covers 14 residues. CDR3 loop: CASSAPDSNTEAFF. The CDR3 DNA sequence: TGTGCCAGCAGCGCTCCTGACAGCAACACTGAAGCTTTCTTT.